A selection of T cell receptor beta chains follows, all from one sample in a study of blood T cell repertoires in COVID-19. Method: immunoSEQ multiplex PCR; TCRdb's copy keeps in-frame clones and lacks some. Here the sample spans 70,000 to 80,000 clones, over 65% being singletons. Sample: peripheral blood. These receptors originate from a human donor in a cohort sampled during active COVID-19. Both conserved end residues are part of each CDR3. The D gene is left open where the match is weak. Clone size is given for some rows only: seen once, a few or many times, or a class if the clone is expanded.

D	J	V	size	CDR3	DNA
NA	TRBJ2-2	TRBV30	once	CAWTPTEAGELFF	TGTGCCTGGACTCCGACAGAAGCCGGGGAGCTGTTTTTT
TRBD1	TRBJ1-3	TRBV27	once	CASSSQGQTGNTIYF	TGTGCCAGCAGTTCTCAGGGACAGACAGGAAACACCATATATTTT
NA	TRBJ2-2	TRBV7-9	NA	CASSLGIGADGNTGELFF	TGTGCCAGCAGCTTAGGGATAGGGGCGGATGGGAACACCGGGGAGCTGTTTTTT
TRBD1	TRBJ1-4	TRBV5-1	NA	CASSLGQGGEKLFF	TGCGCCAGCAGCTTGGGACAGGGTGGCGAAAAACTGTTTTTT
TRBD1	TRBJ2-1	TRBV9	NA	CASSFSGTEANEQFF	TGTGCCAGCAGCTTCTCTGGGACAGAGGCCAATGAGCAGTTCTTC
NA	TRBJ1-2	TRBV29-1	NA	CSVEGDRYSYYGYTF	TGCAGCGTTGAAGGTGATAGATATTCCTACTATGGCTACACCTTC
NA	TRBJ1-1	TRBV2	NA	CASSPTNLNTEAFF	TGTGCCAGCAGTCCCACCAATCTAAACACTGAAGCTTTCTTT
TRBD1	TRBJ1-1	TRBV19	few	CASSLSGQGRMNTEAFF	TGTGCCAGTAGCCTCTCGGGACAGGGGCGAATGAACACTGAAGCTTTCTTT
NA	TRBJ2-1	TRBV29-1	NA	CSGRNRNNNEQFF	TGCAGCGGCCGGAACAGAAATAACAATGAGCAGTTCTTC
TRBD2	TRBJ2-1	TRBV28	NA	CASTGTTYNEQFF	TGTGCCAGCACCGGGACTACGTACAATGAGCAGTTCTTC
NA	TRBJ2-7	TRBV28	NA	CASSSPGANREQYF	TGTGCCAGCAGTTCCCCAGGTGCCAACCGGGAGCAGTACTTC
NA	TRBJ1-3	TRBV7-2	NA	CASTFREVSGNTIYF	TGTGCCAGCACTTTTAGGGAGGTCTCTGGAAACACCATATATTTT
NA	TRBJ1-5	TRBV18	NA	CASSPSGSNQPQHF	TGTGCCAGCTCACCATCGGGTAGCAATCAGCCCCAGCATTTT
TRBD1	TRBJ1-1	TRBV29-1	NA	CSVLRQGMAEAFF	TGCAGCGTTCTCCGACAGGGGATGGCTGAAGCTTTCTTT
TRBD2	TRBJ2-7	TRBV6-6	NA	CASQTSGEPAEQYF	TGTGCCAGCCAGACTAGCGGCGAACCTGCAGAGCAGTACTTC
NA	TRBJ1-4	TRBV15	NA	CATSRDGGGKEKLFF	TGTGCCACCAGCAGAGATGGGGGGGGGAAAGAAAAACTGTTTTTT
NA	TRBJ1-1	TRBV6-5	NA	CASSYRGTNTEAFF	TGTGCCAGCAGTTATCGGGGTACGAACACTGAAGCTTTCTTT
NA	TRBJ2-3	TRBV6-5	NA	CASSYSRGTHTDTQYF	TGTGCCAGCAGTTACTCGAGGGGGACCCACACAGATACGCAGTATTTT
TRBD2	TRBJ2-7	TRBV27	NA	CASSFSGGRSYEQYF	TGTGCCAGCAGTTTTTCTGGCGGGAGGTCCTACGAGCAGTACTTC
NA	TRBJ2-3	TRBV5-1	few	CASSFRTDITDTQYF	TGCGCCAGCAGCTTTAGGACAGACATCACAGATACGCAGTATTTT
NA	TRBJ1-3	TRBV3-1/TRBV3-2	NA	CASSHEGSGNTIYF	TGTGCCAGCAGCCATGAGGGCTCTGGAAACACCATATATTTT
TRBD2	TRBJ2-1	TRBV28	NA	CASRLAGGRSYNEQFF	TGTGCCAGCAGGTTAGCGGGAGGGCGCTCCTACAATGAGCAGTTCTTC
NA	TRBJ1-1	TRBV3-1/TRBV3-2	NA	CASSPGEWGTEAFF	TGTGCCAGCAGCCCAGGGGAATGGGGCACTGAAGCTTTCTTT
TRBD2	TRBJ2-5	TRBV7-3	NA	CASSKLAGETQYF	TGTGCCAGCAGCAAACTAGCGGGAGAGACCCAGTACTTC
NA	TRBJ1-2	TRBV6-1	few	CASSETANYGYTF	TGTGCCAGCAGTGAAACAGCTAACTATGGCTACACCTTC
NA	TRBJ2-5	TRBV5-1	NA	CASSLQGRQETQYF	TGCGCCAGCAGCCTACAGGGTCGGCAAGAGACCCAGTACTTC
NA	TRBJ1-2	TRBV2	once	CASIGYGYTF	TGTGCCAGCATCGGCTATGGCTACACCTTC
TRBD1	TRBJ1-4	TRBV2	NA	CASSPTGRGDNEKLFF	TGTGCCAGCAGCCCGACAGGGAGAGGGGATAATGAAAAACTGTTTTTT
TRBD1	TRBJ1-2	TRBV7-2	NA	CASSPGQGKNGYTF	TGTGCCAGCAGCCCCGGACAGGGGAAGAATGGCTACACCTTC
NA	TRBJ2-3	TRBV7-2	few	CASSDIRTAADTQYF	TGTGCCAGCAGCGACATTAGGACTGCGGCAGATACGCAGTATTTT
TRBD1	TRBJ1-1	TRBV7-9	NA	CASSPDREGTEAFF	TGTGCCAGCAGCCCGGACAGGGAGGGGACTGAAGCTTTCTTT
NA	TRBJ1-5	TRBV2	NA	CASRAGDARQPQHF	TGTGCCAGCAGGGCGGGTGATGCCCGTCAGCCCCAGCATTTT
NA	TRBJ2-5	TRBV6-1	NA	CASSDRGAETQYF	TGTGCCAGCAGTGACAGAGGAGCGGAGACCCAGTACTTC
TRBD1	TRBJ1-5	TRBV6-4	NA	CASREQGGGNQPQHF	TGTGCCAGCAGAGAACAGGGGGGAGGGAATCAGCCCCAGCATTTT
TRBD1	TRBJ2-7	TRBV5-5	NA	CASSSGTGGLEQYF	TGTGCCAGCAGCTCGGGGACAGGGGGCCTCGAGCAGTACTTC
NA	TRBJ1-5	TRBV24-1	NA	CATSEGAINQPQHF	TGTGCCACCAGTGAGGGGGCTATCAATCAGCCCCAGCATTTT
TRBD1	TRBJ1-1	TRBV2	NA	CASSTYRGQSGAFF	TGTGCCAGCAGTACCTACAGGGGGCAGTCGGGGGCTTTCTTT
TRBD1	TRBJ1-1	TRBV5-1	NA	CASSLALGAGGNTEAFF	TGCGCCAGCAGCTTGGCTCTCGGGGCAGGGGGGAACACTGAAGCTTTCTTT
NA	TRBJ1-2	TRBV2	NA	CASSASVTNYGYTF	TGTGCCAGCAGCGCCTCAGTGACTAACTATGGCTACACCTTC
NA	TRBJ1-1	TRBV5-3	NA	CARSLKAGPRGHTEAFF	TGTGCCAGAAGCTTGAAGGCCGGCCCAAGAGGGCACACTGAAGCTTTCTTT
TRBD1	TRBJ1-5	TRBV4-1	NA	CASSGQGDGQPQHF	TGCGCCAGCAGTGGACAGGGGGACGGACAGCCCCAGCATTTT
TRBD1	TRBJ2-1	TRBV5-1	NA	CASSLAGTVSYNEQFF	TGCGCCAGCAGCTTGGCTGGGACAGTCTCCTACAATGAGCAGTTCTTC
NA	TRBJ2-2	TRBV3-1/TRBV3-2	NA	CASSANGAHTGELFF	TGTGCCAGCAGCGCTAACGGAGCCCACACCGGGGAGCTGTTTTTT
NA	TRBJ1-5	TRBV12-2	NA	CASRLNWAGGSGNQPQHF	NA